Listed here is a single T cell receptor (beta chain). What it binds is not known. This specimen comes from a study of Ad26.COV2.S vaccination and SARS-CoV-2 variants. Treatment of the sample: roughly 18 received Ad26.COV2.S at low or high dose, single or two shots; about 5 received placebo; per-sample allocation not given. The study sampled participants on day 63 after the first vaccine or placebo injection. Ad26.COV2.S expressed prefusion-stabilized spike from the original Wuhan strain. The assay was immunoSEQ multiplex PCR, and TCRdb's table has in-frame clones only and misses some. This sample has 200,000 to 250,000 clones, with around 89% found just once. Losses at the gene ends were 4 bases for V and 5 bases for J; bases not matched to a gene: 5. Per the germline V gene, CDR1 is SGHRS and CDR2 is YFSETQ. The CDR3 spans 13 residues. General study results and limits: After vaccination, reports described spike-specific CD8+ and CD4+ T cell responses as showing substantial breadth. The study found similar non-spike TCR breadth in vaccine and placebo recipients. Spike-specific TCR breadth was greater after Ad26.COV2.S than placebo.

This sample comprised peripheral blood, obtained in a trial of Ad26.COV2.S vaccine versus placebo. This TCR derives from a person between 18 and 65 years old who received the Ad26.COV2.S COVID-19 vaccine or a placebo. The rearrangement joins TRBV5-1 to TRBJ2-7; 8 bases agree with TRBD1. DNA of the CDR3: TGCGCCAGCAGCGTTGACAGGGGAGACGAGCAGTACTTC. Its translation is CASSVDRGDEQYF.